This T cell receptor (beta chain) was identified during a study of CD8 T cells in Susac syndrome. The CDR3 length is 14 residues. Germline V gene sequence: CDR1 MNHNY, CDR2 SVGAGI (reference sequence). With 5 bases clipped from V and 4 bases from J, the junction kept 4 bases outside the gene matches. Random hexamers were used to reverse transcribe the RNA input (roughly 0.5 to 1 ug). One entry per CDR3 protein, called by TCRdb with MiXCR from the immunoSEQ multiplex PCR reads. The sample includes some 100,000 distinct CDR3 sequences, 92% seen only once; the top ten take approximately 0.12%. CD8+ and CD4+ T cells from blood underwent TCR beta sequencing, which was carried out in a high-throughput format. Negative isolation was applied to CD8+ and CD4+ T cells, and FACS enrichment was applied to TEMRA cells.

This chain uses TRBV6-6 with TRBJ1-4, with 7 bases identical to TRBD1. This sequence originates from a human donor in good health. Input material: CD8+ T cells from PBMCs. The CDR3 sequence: CASSPGQINEKLFF. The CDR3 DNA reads TGTGCCAGCAGTCCGGGACAGATTAATGAAAAACTGTTTTTT.